This T cell receptor beta chain is from a study of T cell responses to AZD1222 COVID-19 vaccine. Notes on the study in general: The CD4 TCRs associated with vaccination extended across spike and predominated at 160-218 and 743-854. Donors, mostly white British, included more females; clonal diversity was possibly underestimated.

On this clone itself: Its antigen is not identified.

Trimming removed 3 bases from V and 3 bases from J; junction bases left unmatched: 4. This CDR3 is built from 16 residues. Germline V gives CDR1 SGHTA, CDR2 FQGTGA. The table came from immunoSEQ multiplex PCR; TCRdb's copy has only in-frame clones and leaves some out. The table has 89,000 or so clones, about 86% seen once. The chain has TRBV7-3 and TRBJ2-3; 12 bases fit TRBD1. The TCR originated in an adult in good health. The specimen comprised peripheral blood, sampled on day 0 of AZD1222 vaccination. This chain's CDR3 is CASSFGTGGPTDTQYF. In nucleotides, the CDR3 is TGTGCCAGCAGCTTTGGGACAGGGGGCCCAACAGATACGCAGTATTTT.